The rows below give T cell receptor beta chains drawn from one sample of a study of identical twins. TCRdb reprocessed the 5' RACE reads with MiXCR, giving one entry per CDR3 protein. The sample lists a few hundred thousand distinct CDR3 sequences, around 18% occurring once. The specimen was naive T cells sorted from blood. Source of these receptors: a man aged 50 to 60 in good health. CDR3s include the opening cysteine and the closing phenylalanine or tryptophan. The D gene is left open where the match is weak. Expanded clones are given a class, and other clones once, few, many or no size at all.

v_gene	d_gene	abundance	j_gene	CDR3aa	CDR3nt
TRBV2	-	many	TRBJ2-7	CASSEGGGTYEQYF	TGTGCCAGCAGTGAAGGAGGAGGTACCTACGAGCAGTACTTC
TRBV29-1	TRBD2	many	TRBJ2-7	CSVEVLSSGAYEQYF	TGCAGCGTTGAAGTCTTGTCTAGCGGAGCCTACGAGCAGTACTTC
TRBV10-3	-	many	TRBJ1-2	CAISELVGGYTF	TGTGCCATCAGTGAGCTGGTAGGGGGCTACACCTTC
TRBV19	TRBD1	-	TRBJ2-1	CASSTNIRDRAYNEQFF	TGTGCCAGTAGTACGAATATCCGGGACAGGGCCTACAATGAGCAGTTCTTC
TRBV20-1	-	few	TRBJ2-3	CSAGHTYTDTQYF	TGCAGTGCTGGACACACGTACACAGATACGCAGTATTTT
TRBV4-2	TRBD1	-	TRBJ2-3	CASSHGQGRVTDTQYF	TGTGCCAGCAGCCACGGACAGGGGAGGGTCACAGATACGCAGTATTTT
TRBV11-2	-	-	TRBJ1-3	CASSLRLTGNTIYF	TGTGCCAGCAGCTTACGGCTTACTGGAAACACCATATATTTT
TRBV10-3	-	-	TRBJ2-1	CAISESHTRDLIYNEQFF	TGTGCCATCAGTGAGTCCCACACGAGGGACTTAATTTACAATGAGCAGTTCTTC
TRBV10-3	-	many	TRBJ1-4	CAISSSEGKLFF	TGTGCCATCAGTTCGTCCGAGGGAAAACTGTTTTTT
TRBV5-1	TRBD2	-	TRBJ2-3	CASSLFGLAGDTDTQYF	TGCGCCAGCAGCTTGTTTGGACTAGCGGGGGACACAGATACGCAGTATTTT
TRBV29-1	TRBD2	-	TRBJ2-3	CSVEPLAGVGTQYF	TGCAGCGTTGAACCTCTAGCGGGAGTAGGTACGCAGTATTTT
TRBV10-3	-	-	TRBJ2-1	CAISADVYNEQFF	TGTGCCATCAGTGCGGACGTTTACAATGAGCAGTTCTTC
TRBV4-3	-	-	TRBJ2-3	CASSQGARADTQYF	TGCGCCAGCAGCCAAGGGGCGAGGGCAGATACGCAGTATTTT
TRBV7-2	-	many	TRBJ2-7	CASSLALLAIGGNEQYF	TGTGCCAGCAGCTTAGCGCTCCTAGCGATCGGGGGTAACGAGCAGTACTTC
TRBV4-3	-	few	TRBJ1-5	CASSQDHSGIQPQHF	TGCGCCAGCAGCCAAGATCACAGCGGGATTCAGCCCCAGCATTTT
TRBV4-1	-	-	TRBJ1-4	CASSQQGKGEKLFF	TGCGCCAGCAGCCAACAGGGAAAGGGTGAAAAACTGTTTTTT
TRBV7-9	-	few	TRBJ2-3	CASSLIGGQSTDTQYF	TGTGCCAGCAGCTTAATCGGCGGGCAGAGCACAGATACGCAGTATTTT
TRBV7-9	TRBD1	few	TRBJ1-1	CASSLDGTGSRAAFF	TGTGCCAGCAGCTTAGATGGGACAGGGTCACGGGCAGCTTTCTTT
TRBV12-3/TRBV12-4	-	-	TRBJ2-7	CASSFTSRGSDEQYF	TGTGCCAGCAGTTTTACTAGCCGGGGGTCAGACGAGCAGTACTTC
TRBV12-3/TRBV12-4	-	-	TRBJ1-6	CASSLGQSNSPLHF	TGTGCCAGCAGTTTGGGGCAGAGCAATTCACCCCTCCACTTT
TRBV20-1	-	-	TRBJ2-5	CSARGVGGRQETQYF	TGCAGTGCTAGAGGCGTCGGGGGACGACAAGAGACCCAGTACTTC
TRBV6-1	-	-	TRBJ1-6	CATSGIGGSPLHF	TGTGCCACCAGCGGGATCGGGGGTTCACCCCTCCACTTT
TRBV5-1	TRBD2	few	TRBJ2-7	CASSNGLAKKQYF	TGCGCCAGCAGCAATGGACTAGCGAAAAAGCAGTACTTC
TRBV20-1	TRBD2	many	TRBJ2-7	CSANQLAGPPLYEQYF	TGCAGTGCTAACCAATTAGCGGGACCCCCCCTCTACGAGCAGTACTTC
TRBV20-1	-	-	TRBJ2-7	CSARQTGPPYEQYF	TGCAGTGCTAGACAAACAGGGCCCCCCTACGAGCAGTACTTC
TRBV4-1	TRBD2	few	TRBJ2-1	CASSQESSLAVLYNEQFF	TGCGCCAGCAGCCAAGAAAGCTCACTAGCGGTGCTGTACAATGAGCAGTTCTTC
TRBV12-3/TRBV12-4	-	few	TRBJ1-1	CASGLPNTEAFF	TGTGCCAGCGGATTACCGAACACTGAAGCTTTCTTT
TRBV7-6	-	-	TRBJ2-3	CASSLSGETTDTQYF	TGTGCCAGCAGCTTATCCGGCGAAACCACAGATACGCAGTATTTT
TRBV6-1	-	few	TRBJ2-4	CASRQPGTNIQYF	TGTGCCAGCAGGCAACCCGGGACCAACATTCAGTACTTC
TRBV28	TRBD1	few	TRBJ1-5	CASSLFYGQGSNQPQHF	TGTGCCAGCAGTTTATTTTACGGACAGGGAAGCAATCAGCCCCAGCATTTT
TRBV6-4	TRBD1	many	TRBJ2-3	CASNHPGQGYTDTQYF	TGTGCCAGCAATCACCCGGGACAGGGCTACACAGATACGCAGTATTTT
TRBV10-2	TRBD1	-	TRBJ1-6	CASSERDREASPLHF	TGCGCCAGCAGTGAACGGGACAGGGAAGCTTCACCCCTCCACTTT
TRBV11-2	TRBD1	-	TRBJ1-6	CASSGGTVYNSPLHF	TGTGCCAGCAGCGGGGGGACAGTATATAATTCACCCCTCCACTTT
TRBV11-2	-	many	TRBJ2-3	CASSPLLGAGGTDTQYF	TGTGCCAGCAGCCCCCTTTTGGGGGCGGGAGGCACAGATACGCAGTATTTT
TRBV5-1	-	few	TRBJ2-7	CASSLAGSPYEQYF	TGCGCCAGCAGCTTGGCGGGCAGCCCCTACGAGCAGTACTTC
TRBV19	-	-	TRBJ1-6	CASSPGISPNSPLHF	TGTGCCAGTAGCCCAGGGATCAGCCCGAATTCACCCCTCCACTTT
TRBV6-2/TRBV6-3	-	many	TRBJ2-3	CASSYLPGGDPTDTQYF	TGTGCCAGCAGTTACCTCCCCGGCGGAGACCCCACAGATACGCAGTATTTT
TRBV7-9	-	-	TRBJ2-6	CASSFVLSGANVLTF	TGTGCCAGCAGCTTTGTCCTCTCTGGGGCCAACGTCCTGACTTTC
TRBV11-1	-	-	TRBJ2-6	CASSRSGTANHLLRANVLTF	TGTGCCAGCAGCCGATCCGGGACCGCGAATCACCTTCTGAGGGCCAACGTCCTGACTTTC
TRBV11-2	TRBD2	-	TRBJ2-5	CASSSLAGRERETQYF	TGTGCCAGCAGCTCCCTAGCGGGAAGGGAGAGAGAGACCCAGTACTTC
TRBV7-7	TRBD1	-	TRBJ2-1	CASSAEPGQGLNEQFF	TGTGCCAGCAGCGCAGAACCGGGACAGGGGTTAAATGAGCAGTTCTTC
TRBV12-3/TRBV12-4	-	many	TRBJ2-3	CASSGLSGDTQYF	TGTGCCAGCAGTGGACTATCGGGAGATACGCAGTATTTT
TRBV29-1	TRBD1	-	TRBJ1-1	CSVDTGGGTEAFF	TGCAGCGTTGATACAGGGGGCGGCACTGAAGCTTTCTTT
TRBV11-2	TRBD1	-	TRBJ2-5	CASSGQGPETQYF	TGTGCCAGCAGCGGACAGGGGCCGGAGACCCAGTACTTC
TRBV6-2/TRBV6-3	TRBD2	many	TRBJ2-2	CASSSTTSGKAGELFF	TGTGCCAGCAGTTCCACGACTAGCGGGAAAGCCGGGGAGCTGTTTTTT